The 18 T cell receptor beta chains below were found in one sample sequenced in a study of PD-1 blockade in classical Hodgkin lymphoma. Clones were sequenced by immunoSEQ multiplex PCR, and TCRdb holds only the in-frame ones, with some missing. The sample shows tens of thousands of clones, approximately 73% of them seen only once. There was relapse after autologous stem cell transplantation in every patient, and there was variation in brentuximab vedotin exposure. The specimen was peripheral blood mononuclear cells (PBMCs), collected before the second cycle of nivolumab. The receptors come from a human donor with classical Hodgkin lymphoma.

This chain links TRBV10-3 with TRBJ1-1; a possible D gene is TRBD1 (6 bases). The CDR3 is 14 residues long. V shed 3 bases and J shed 4 bases, with 12 bases lying between them. The germline gives CDR1 ENHRY, CDR2 SYGVKD. CDR3 bases: TGTGCCATCAGTGATAGGGGGAGGAGCACTGAAGCTTTCTTT. Translation: CAISDRGRSTEAFF.

V gene TRBV11-3 combines with J gene TRBJ2-2; D not certain. The germline V gene has CDR1 SGHNT and CDR2 YENEEA. The CDR3 runs 11 residues. Trimming shortened V by 6 bases and J by 6 bases, and 5 bases separated the two germline ends. Here the CDR3 DNA reads TGTGCCAGCAGAGGGCCCGGGGAGCTGTTTTTT. Residues: CASRGPGELFF.

The chain uses TRBV12-2 and TRBJ2-1; the D segment call TRBD2 is taken from the table without a DNA check. TRBV12-2 is given as a pseudogene. This CDR3 has 12 residues. This chain's CDR3 is CASRTPSGEQFF. The CDR3 nucleotides are TGTGCAAGTCGCACCCCTAGCGGTGAGCAGTTCTTC.

The V and J genes are TRBV5-1 and TRBJ2-6, with D tentatively TRBD1 (5 bases). This CDR3 contains 15 residues. Germline V gene lookup returns CDR1 SGHRS and CDR2 YFSETQ. Trimming stripped 4 bases from V and 2 bases from J, with 10 bases between. CDR3 DNA: TGCGCCAGCAGCCCCGCAGGGCCTGGGGCCAACGTCCTGACTTTC. Translated, it gives CASSPAGPGANVLTF.

The chain carries TRBV19 and TRBJ2-1; 11 bases are a match to TRBD2. CDR1 is LNHDA and CDR2 is SQIVND in the germline V gene (reference sequence). This CDR3 is built from 16 residues. V shed 7 bases, J shed 8 bases, and the junction held 13 bases outside the gene matches. CDR3 coding DNA: TGTGCCAGTACCCTCGCCGGGACTAGCGGAGTGTATGAGCAGTTCTTC. This translates into CASTLAGTSGVYEQFF.

This rearrangement joins TRBV2 to TRBJ2-5, with D perhaps matching TRBD1 (6 bases). V was trimmed by 6 bases and J by 2 bases, leaving 13 bases between them. The CDR3 runs to 14 residues. Looked up from germline, CDR1 is SNHLY and CDR2 is FYNNEI. Here the CDR3 reads CASSFTGHQETQYF. The CDR3 DNA is TGTGCCAGCAGCTTTACAGGGCATCAAGAGACCCAGTACTTC.

The chain employs TRBV30 and TRBJ2-7; 8 bases fit TRBD1. After removal of 0 bases from V and 2 bases from J, the junction contained 15 bases not matched to a gene. CDR3 length equals 18 residues. CDR1 GTSNPN and CDR2 SVGIG come from the germline V gene (reference sequence). This CDR3 reads CAWSVRTGYDKGTYEQYF. The CDR3 region has the DNA TGTGCCTGGAGTGTAAGGACAGGGTATGACAAAGGCACCTACGAGCAGTACTTC.

The V and J genes are TRBV19 and TRBJ1-2, with no clear D. Germline CDR1 and CDR2: LNHDA and SQIVND (reference sequence). CDR3 size: 15 residues. Trimming took 0 bases from V and 8 from J, leaving 16 bases between them. This chain's CDR3 is CASSIDLPRRGGYTF. The DNA of the CDR3 is TGTGCCAGTAGTATAGATCTCCCACGAAGAGGCGGCTACACCTTC.

The chain employs TRBV6-6 and TRBJ1-2; no firm D call. CDR3 length equals 13 residues. Trimming took 6 bases from V and 2 from J, leaving 10 bases between them. Germline CDR1 MNHNY, CDR2 SVGAGI (reference sequence). CDR3 region: CASSPSENYGYTF. The DNA for the CDR3 is TGTGCCAGCAGCCCCAGTGAGAACTATGGCTACACCTTC.

The gene calls are TRBV30 and TRBJ2-7; D call uncertain. The CDR3 sequence is 12 residues long. Trimming removed 4 bases from V and 2 bases from J, with 9 bases in between. CDR1 GTSNPN and CDR2 SVGIG come from the germline V gene (reference sequence). The CDR3: CAWMDGAYEQYF. CDR3 sequence (DNA): TGTGCCTGGATGGACGGAGCCTACGAGCAGTACTTC.

This sequence joins TRBV28 and TRBJ2-1, with D unclear. Trimming took 5 bases from V and 6 from J, leaving 5 bases between them. This CDR3 comprises 11 residues. CDR1 and CDR2 from the germline V gene are MDHEN and SYDVKM. CDR3: CASSPLNEQFF. The CDR3 nucleotides read TGTGCCAGCAGTCCCCTCAATGAGCAGTTCTTC.

This rearrangement joins TRBV14 to TRBJ2-5; D possibly corresponds to TRBD2 (6 bases). The germline gives CDR1 SGHDN, CDR2 FVKESK. The CDR3 totals 15 residues. The V and J ends lost 0 bases and 1 base respectively, with 9 bases between them. The CDR3, as DNA: TGTGCCAGCAGCCAAGATGGAGGGGTCCAAGAGACCCAGTACTTC. Translating it yields CASSQDGGVQETQYF.

This clone has ten or more counts. J is TRBJ1-2 and V is TRBV28; 7 bases match TRBD1. Germline V CDR1 and CDR2: MDHEN, SYDVKM. J was trimmed by 4 bases and V by 6 bases; bases with no gene match: 8. The CDR3 sequence is 14 residues long. DNA of the CDR3: TGTGCCAGCAGCCCCCCGGACAGGTTCTATGGCTACACCTTC. Translation: CASSPPDRFYGYTF.

This rearrangement joins TRBV21-1 to TRBJ2-2. TRBV21-1 is annotated as a pseudogene. The CDR3 is 11 residues long. The CDR3 sequence: CASSRYGELFF. The CDR3 nucleotides are TGTGCCAGCAGCAGATACGGGGAGCTGTTTTTT.

This clone was picked up one time. This chain connects TRBV6-5 to TRBJ1-2; TRBD1 aligns across 8 bases. Losses at the gene ends were 4 bases for V and 4 bases for J; bases not matched to a gene: 11. CDR1 is MNHEY and CDR2 is SVGAGI in the germline V gene. The CDR3 has 16 residues. CDR3 nucleotide sequence: TGTGCCAGCAGTTCCTATCAGGGGGCGACTGGCTATGGCTACACCTTC. Amino acids: CASSSYQGATGYGYTF.

The table lists this clone with a count of one. The chain employs TRBV30 and TRBJ1-5; 9 nucleotides match TRBD1. The germline CDR1 and CDR2 sequences are GTSNPN and SVGIG (reference sequence). The V and J ends lost 1 base and 7 bases, in that order; junction bases with no gene match: 2. The CDR3 runs 13 residues. For the CDR3, the DNA is TGTGCCTGGAGTGCTACAGGGGGCCAGCCCCAGCATTTT. This gives the protein CAWSATGGQPQHF.

This chain links TRBV29-1 with TRBJ2-7, with D tentatively TRBD2 (5 bases). Deletions cut 5 bases from V and 1 base from J, with 18 bases between. The CDR3 contains 15 residues. Germline loops: CDR1 SQVTM, CDR2 ANQGSEA. Written as DNA, the CDR3 is TGCAGCGTTTGGCTAGTGGGAGCCCCATCCTACGAGCAGTACTTC. As protein: CSVWLVGAPSYEQYF.

The chain joins TRBV27 to TRBJ2-7, with TRBD1 matching 11 bases. V was pared by 5 bases and J by 3 bases, with 6 bases of the junction left unmatched. Germline CDR1 MNHEY, CDR2 SMNVEV (reference sequence). This CDR3 contains 15 residues. In DNA form, the CDR3 reads TGTGCCAGCAGTCCCGGGACAGGGGGAAACTACGAGCAGTACTTC. Amino acids: CASSPGTGGNYEQYF.